This entry lists 12 T cell receptor beta chains sequenced from one sample in a study of shared clonotypes between healthy human individuals. TCRdb's table, derived via immunoSEQ multiplex PCR, lists solely in-frame clones and lacks some. The sample records about 2,200,000 clones, 85% to 95% being singletons. Naive CD8 cells were CD45RO-negative, positively selected for CCR7, excluding terminally differentiated effector memory CD45RA+ cells. Specimen: naive CD8+ T cells from PBMCs. All receptors derive from a man between 18 and 29 years old in good health. Some clones in this sample may be carry-over from other donors' samples.

This chain connects TRBV2 to TRBJ2-5, with TRBD2 as a possible D gene (5 bases). V was clipped by 4 bases and J by 5 bases, with 17 bases between them. CDR3 length: 15 amino acids. Germline lookup yields CDR1 SNHLY and CDR2 FYNNEI. CDR3 sequence (DNA): TGTGCCAGCAGTGTATTAGGCGGACTCCAGGAGACCCAGTACTTC. It is translated as CASSVLGGLQETQYF.

This sequence joins TRBV4-1 and TRBJ2-7; 9 positions agree with TRBD1. CDR3 size: 16 residues. J was trimmed by 6 bases and V by 3 bases; bases with no gene match: 12. CDR1 is MGHRA and CDR2 is YSYEKL in the germline V gene. The CDR3: CASSQGHGTGYIEQYF. The CDR3, as DNA: TGCGCCAGCAGCCAGGGGCATGGGACAGGGTATATCGAGCAGTACTTC.

The chain employs TRBV7-8 and TRBJ2-3; TRBD2 matches at 7 bases. CDR1 and CDR2 from the germline V gene are SGHVS and FQNEAQ. The CDR3 loop spans 15 amino acids. V shed 2 bases and J 3 bases; nucleotides not matched to a gene: 5. The CDR3 coding sequence is TGTGCCAGCAGCTTACTGGGCGGGAGAACAGATACGCAGTATTTT. This translates into CASSLLGGRTDTQYF.

This clone was recorded only once. V gene TRBV29-1 combines with J gene TRBJ2-3; the match to TRBD1 covers 9 bases. Trimming took 5 bases from V and 2 from J; bases not matched to a gene: 5. There are 14 residues in the CDR3. Germline V gene lookup returns CDR1 SQVTM and CDR2 ANQGSEA. The CDR3 DNA sequence: TGCAGCGTTCGAGGGACAGGGAACACAGATACGCAGTATTTT. This encodes CSVRGTGNTDTQYF.

The DNA of the CDR3 is TGTGCCAGTAATTATCGGGGGAGCACTGAAGCTTTCTTT. Translating it yields CASNYRGSTEAFF. The chain recombines TRBV19 with TRBJ1-1; TRBD1 might be the D (5 bases). The germline V gene has CDR1 LNHDA and CDR2 SQIVND (reference sequence). Trimming removed 7 bases from V and 4 bases from J, with 13 bases in between. The CDR3 extends over 13 amino acids.

This chain links TRBV29-1 with TRBJ2-1; tentative D call: TRBD1 (5 bases). Trimming cost V 6 bases and J 3 bases, with 12 bases left between them. There are 13 residues in the CDR3. Germline assignment: CDR1 SQVTM and CDR2 ANQGSEA. Here the CDR3 reads CSVPAGNYNEQFF. The DNA of the CDR3 is TGCAGCGTCCCCGCAGGGAACTACAATGAGCAGTTCTTC.

This chain joins TRBV9 and TRBJ2-1, with a weak D call TRBD2 (6 bases). The CDR3 length is 15 residues. CDR1 is SGDLS and CDR2 is YYNGEE in the germline V gene. V was shortened by 4 bases and J by 0 bases, with 11 bases between the two germline ends. CDR3 protein: CASSIAASSYNEQFF. CDR3 in DNA: TGTGCCAGCAGCATAGCGGCTAGCTCCTACAATGAGCAGTTCTTC.

V and J are TRBV11-2 and TRBJ2-1; D may correspond to TRBD1 or TRBD2 (7 bases each). CDR1 is SGHAT and CDR2 is FQNNGV in the germline V gene. The CDR3 runs 15 residues. V lost 3 bases and J lost 8, with 17 bases in between. CDR3 protein: CASSLGGGLGHEQFF. The CDR3 DNA reads TGTGCCAGCAGCTTGGGAGGGGGCCTAGGCCATGAGCAGTTCTTC.

The chain links TRBV29-1 to TRBJ2-7, with D hard to call. This CDR3 has 13 residues. Germline lookup yields CDR1 SQVTM and CDR2 ANQGSEA. CDR3 sequence reads: CSAFRGDAYEQYF. The CDR3 nucleotides are TGCAGTGCATTTCGCGGCGACGCCTACGAGCAGTACTTC.

The chain carries TRBV4-3 and TRBJ2-1, with no clear D. Looked up from germline, CDR1 is LGHNA and CDR2 is YSLEER. Trimming pared 3 bases from V and 8 bases from J, leaving 5 bases between. This CDR3 is 11 amino acids long. The CDR3 sequence: CASSQDDEQFF. The CDR3 coding sequence is TGCGCCAGCAGCCAGGACGATGAGCAGTTCTTC.

The chain uses TRBV28 and TRBJ2-1; 8 bases match TRBD2. In germline, CDR1 is MDHEN, CDR2 SYDVKM. The V gene end was trimmed by 5 bases and the J gene end by 2 bases; junction bases not matched to a gene: 11. The CDR3 runs 17 residues. DNA of the CDR3: TGTGCCAGCAGTCGGGGTTCGACGGGAGGGCCCTACAATGAGCAGTTCTTC. It codes for CASSRGSTGGPYNEQFF. The full variable domain, in which reference TRBV28 and TRBJ2-1 provide the parts outside the CDR3, is DVKVTQSSRYLVKRTGEKVFLECVQDMDHENMFWYRQDPGLGLRLIYFSYDVKMKEKGDIPEGYSVSREKKERFSLILESASTNQTSMYLCASSRGSTGGPYNEQFFGPGTRLTVL.

V gene TRBV28 combines with J gene TRBJ2-1; TRBD2 might be the D (5 bases). Germline values: CDR1 MDHEN, CDR2 SYDVKM. Between the trimmed V and J ends, which lost 3 bases and 3 bases, there was a span of 15 bases. CDR3 length: 16 amino acids. Written as DNA, the CDR3 is TGTGCCAGCAGTTTTTTGGCGGGTCAGGACTACAATGAGCAGTTCTTC. This sequence encodes CASSFLAGQDYNEQFF.